This T cell receptor beta chain was obtained from a study of HIV-infected patients and healthy controls. Study results and limitations: Comparisons were complicated because patients and controls had unequal numbers of distinct sequences. MAIT alpha-chain CDR3s were frequent in healthy controls, depleted in HIV+. Compared with controls, mean Gini indices were significantly raised in HIV-infected repertoires, possibly indicating oligoclonality.

The table lists this clonotype with many counts. No antigen is known for it. Whole blood was used without fractionation, so all unsorted peripheral T cells were included. V lost 0 bases to trimming and J lost 10 bases, with 7 bases between them. This CDR3 contains 12 residues. Germline V lookup: CDR1 MNHEY, CDR2 SMNVEV (reference sequence). Alpha and beta constant-region primers primed reverse transcription of 500 to 550 ng RNA. Alpha and beta chain libraries were made separately by chain-specific third strand synthesis with multiplexing indices. A 12-nucleotide barcode per molecule came from two concatenated random hexamers added pre-amplification. TCRdb fed the 5' RACE reads into MiXCR, producing one record per CDR3 protein. Among roughly 7,700 distinct CDR3 sequences listed, over 5% were seen once.

This specimen consisted of blood, obtained before antiretroviral therapy. The sequence derives from an adult with HIV infection. The V and J genes are TRBV27 and TRBJ2-1; possible D gene TRBD1, 5 bases. The CDR3 region is CASSLSTGEQFF. CDR3 coding DNA: TGTGCCAGCAGTTTATCAACAGGCGAGCAGTTCTTC.